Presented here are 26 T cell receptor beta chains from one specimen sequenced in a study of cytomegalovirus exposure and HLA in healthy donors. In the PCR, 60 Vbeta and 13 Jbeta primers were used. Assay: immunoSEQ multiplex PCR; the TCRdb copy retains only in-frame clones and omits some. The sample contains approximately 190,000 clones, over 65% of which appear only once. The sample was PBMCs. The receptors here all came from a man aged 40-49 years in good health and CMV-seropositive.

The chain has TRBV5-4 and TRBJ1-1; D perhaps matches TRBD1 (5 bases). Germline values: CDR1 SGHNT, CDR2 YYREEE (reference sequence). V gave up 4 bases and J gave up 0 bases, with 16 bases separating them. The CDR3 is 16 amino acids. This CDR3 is CASSTLDGGLNTEAFF. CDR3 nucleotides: TGTGCCAGCAGCACCCTTGATGGGGGGTTGAACACTGAAGCTTTCTTT.

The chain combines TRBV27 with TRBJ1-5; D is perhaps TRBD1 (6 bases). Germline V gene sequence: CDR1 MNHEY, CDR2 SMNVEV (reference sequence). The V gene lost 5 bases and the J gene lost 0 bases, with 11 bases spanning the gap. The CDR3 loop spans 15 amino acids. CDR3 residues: CASSTTGYSNQPQHF. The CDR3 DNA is TGTGCCAGCAGTACTACAGGGTATAGCAATCAGCCCCAGCATTTT.

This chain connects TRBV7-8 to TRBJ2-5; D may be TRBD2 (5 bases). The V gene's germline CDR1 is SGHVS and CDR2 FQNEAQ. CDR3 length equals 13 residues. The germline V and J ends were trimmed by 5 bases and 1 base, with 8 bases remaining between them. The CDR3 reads CASSRGVQETQYF. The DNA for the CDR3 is TGTGCCAGCAGCCGGGGAGTCCAAGAGACCCAGTACTTC.

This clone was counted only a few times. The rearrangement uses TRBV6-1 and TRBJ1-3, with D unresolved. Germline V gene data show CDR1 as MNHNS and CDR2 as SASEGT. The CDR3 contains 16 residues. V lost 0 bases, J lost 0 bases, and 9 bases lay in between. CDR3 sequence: CASSEASRYSGNTIYF. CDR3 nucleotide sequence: TGTGCCAGCAGTGAAGCATCGAGATACTCTGGAAACACCATATATTTT.

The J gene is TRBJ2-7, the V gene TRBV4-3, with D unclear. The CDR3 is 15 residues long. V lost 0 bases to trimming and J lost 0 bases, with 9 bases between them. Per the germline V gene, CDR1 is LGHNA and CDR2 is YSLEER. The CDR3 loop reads CASSQDRHSSYEQYF. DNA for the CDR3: TGCGCCAGCAGCCAAGATAGACACTCCTCCTACGAGCAGTACTTC.

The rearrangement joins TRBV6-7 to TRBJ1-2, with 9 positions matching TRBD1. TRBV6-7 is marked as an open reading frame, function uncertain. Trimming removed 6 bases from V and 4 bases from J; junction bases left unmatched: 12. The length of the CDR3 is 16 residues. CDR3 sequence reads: CASSPLPGQGGYGYTF. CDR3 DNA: TGTGCCAGCAGCCCCTTACCGGGACAGGGTGGCTATGGCTACACCTTC.

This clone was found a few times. The CDR3: CASSDLPGGKGYEQYF. CDR3 in DNA: TGTGCCAGCAGTGACTTACCAGGGGGCAAGGGGTACGAGCAGTACTTC. The chain couples TRBV25-1 to TRBJ2-7; 8 bases match TRBD1. The CDR3 sequence is 16 residues long. Trimming at V came to 3 bases and at J to 4 bases, leaving 11 bases not matched to a gene. Per germline, CDR1 MGHDK and CDR2 SYGVNS.

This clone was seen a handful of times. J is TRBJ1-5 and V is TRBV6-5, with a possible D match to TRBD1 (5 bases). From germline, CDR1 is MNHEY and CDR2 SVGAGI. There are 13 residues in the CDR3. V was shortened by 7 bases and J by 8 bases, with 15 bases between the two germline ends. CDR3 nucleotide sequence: TGTGCCAGCAATGACAGTCCGGCAAAGCCCCAGCATTTT. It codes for CASNDSPAKPQHF.

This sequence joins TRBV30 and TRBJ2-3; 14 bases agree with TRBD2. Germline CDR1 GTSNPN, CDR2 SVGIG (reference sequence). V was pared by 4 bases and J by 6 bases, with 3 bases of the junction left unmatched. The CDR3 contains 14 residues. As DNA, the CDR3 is TGTGCCTGGATGACTAGCGGGAGGGCCGATACGCAGTATTTT. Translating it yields CAWMTSGRADTQYF.

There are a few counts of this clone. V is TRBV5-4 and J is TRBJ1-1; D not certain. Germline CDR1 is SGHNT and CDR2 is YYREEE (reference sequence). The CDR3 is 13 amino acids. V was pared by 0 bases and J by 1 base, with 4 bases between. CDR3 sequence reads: CASSLGGNTEAFF. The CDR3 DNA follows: TGTGCCAGCAGCTTGGGAGGGAACACTGAAGCTTTCTTT.

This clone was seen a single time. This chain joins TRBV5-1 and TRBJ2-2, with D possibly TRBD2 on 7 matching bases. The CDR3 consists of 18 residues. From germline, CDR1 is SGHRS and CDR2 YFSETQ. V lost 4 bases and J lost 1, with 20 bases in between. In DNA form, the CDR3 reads TGCGCCAGCAGCACGGGGGGACAAGGGGCCCGGAACACCGGGGAGCTGTTTTTT. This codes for CASSTGGQGARNTGELFF.

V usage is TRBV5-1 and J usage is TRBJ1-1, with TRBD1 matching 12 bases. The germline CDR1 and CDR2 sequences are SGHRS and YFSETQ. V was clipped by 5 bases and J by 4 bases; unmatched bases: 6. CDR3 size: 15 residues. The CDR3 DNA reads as TGCGCCAGCAGGGCGGGACAGGGGGCCGGCACTGAAGCTTTCTTT. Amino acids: CASRAGQGAGTEAFF.

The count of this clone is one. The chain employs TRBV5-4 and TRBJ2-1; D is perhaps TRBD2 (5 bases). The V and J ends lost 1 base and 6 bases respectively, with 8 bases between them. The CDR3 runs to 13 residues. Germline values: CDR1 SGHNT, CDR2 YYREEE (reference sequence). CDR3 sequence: CASSLTGSNEQFF. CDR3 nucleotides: TGTGCCAGCAGCTTGACGGGGTCCAATGAGCAGTTCTTC.

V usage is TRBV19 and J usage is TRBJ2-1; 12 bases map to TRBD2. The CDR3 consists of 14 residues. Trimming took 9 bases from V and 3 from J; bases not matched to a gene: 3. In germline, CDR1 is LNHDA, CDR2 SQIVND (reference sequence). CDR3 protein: CASRGLAGYNEQFF. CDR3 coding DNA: TGTGCCAGCCGGGGACTAGCGGGCTACAATGAGCAGTTCTTC. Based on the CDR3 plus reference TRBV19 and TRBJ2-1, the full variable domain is DGGITQSPKYLFRKEGQNVTLSCEQNLNHDAMYWYRQDPGQGLRLIYYSQIVNDFQKGDIAEGYSVSREKKESFPLTVTSAQKNPTAFYLCASRGLAGYNEQFFGPGTRLTVL.

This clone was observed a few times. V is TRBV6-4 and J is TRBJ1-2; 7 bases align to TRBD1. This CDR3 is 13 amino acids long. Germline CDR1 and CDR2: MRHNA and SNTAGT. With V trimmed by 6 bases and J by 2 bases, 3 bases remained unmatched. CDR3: CASSEQGNYGYTF. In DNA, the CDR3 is TGTGCCAGCAGCGAACAGGGGAACTATGGCTACACCTTC.

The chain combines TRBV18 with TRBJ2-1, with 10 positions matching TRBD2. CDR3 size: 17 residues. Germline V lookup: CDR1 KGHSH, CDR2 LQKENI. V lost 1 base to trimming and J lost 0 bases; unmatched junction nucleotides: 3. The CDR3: CASSPRTSGSSYNEQFF. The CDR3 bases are TGTGCCAGCTCACCACGGACTAGCGGAAGCTCCTACAATGAGCAGTTCTTC.

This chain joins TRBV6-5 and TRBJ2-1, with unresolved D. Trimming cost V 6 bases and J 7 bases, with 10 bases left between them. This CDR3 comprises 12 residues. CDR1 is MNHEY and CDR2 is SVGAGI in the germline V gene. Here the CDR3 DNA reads TGTGCCAGCAGCACCGCCCGGAATGAGCAGTTCTTC. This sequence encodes CASSTARNEQFF.

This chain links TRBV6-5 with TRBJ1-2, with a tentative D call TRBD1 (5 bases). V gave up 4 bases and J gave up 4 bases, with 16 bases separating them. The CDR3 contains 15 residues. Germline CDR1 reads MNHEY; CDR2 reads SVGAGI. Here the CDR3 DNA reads TGTGCCAGCAGTTCGACAGATAACCCCACCTATGGCTACACCTTC. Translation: CASSSTDNPTYGYTF.

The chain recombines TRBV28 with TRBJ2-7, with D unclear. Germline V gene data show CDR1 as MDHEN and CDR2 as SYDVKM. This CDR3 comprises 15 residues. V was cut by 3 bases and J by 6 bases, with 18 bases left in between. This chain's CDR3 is CASSFGPGSSREQYF. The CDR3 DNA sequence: TGTGCCAGCAGTTTCGGCCCCGGGTCCTCGCGCGAGCAGTACTTC.

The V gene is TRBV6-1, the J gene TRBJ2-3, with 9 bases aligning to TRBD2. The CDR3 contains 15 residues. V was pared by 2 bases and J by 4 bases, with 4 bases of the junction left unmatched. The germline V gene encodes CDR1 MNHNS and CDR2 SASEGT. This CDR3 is CASSEWTSVADTQYF. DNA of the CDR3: TGTGCCAGCAGTGAATGGACTAGCGTCGCAGATACGCAGTATTTT.

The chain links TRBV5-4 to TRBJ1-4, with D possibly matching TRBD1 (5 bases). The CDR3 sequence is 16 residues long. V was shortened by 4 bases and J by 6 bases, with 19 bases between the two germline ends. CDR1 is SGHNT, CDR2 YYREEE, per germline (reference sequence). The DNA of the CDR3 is TGTGCCAGCAGCAAAGATCGGCAGGGCAGACATGAAAAACTGTTTTTT. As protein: CASSKDRQGRHEKLFF. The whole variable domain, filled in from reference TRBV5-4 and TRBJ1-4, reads ETGVTQSPTHLIKTRGQQVTLRCSSQSGHNTVSWYQQALGQGPQFIFQYYREEENGRGNFPPRFSGLQFPNYSSELNVNALELDDSALYLCASSKDRQGRHEKLFFGSGTQLSVL.

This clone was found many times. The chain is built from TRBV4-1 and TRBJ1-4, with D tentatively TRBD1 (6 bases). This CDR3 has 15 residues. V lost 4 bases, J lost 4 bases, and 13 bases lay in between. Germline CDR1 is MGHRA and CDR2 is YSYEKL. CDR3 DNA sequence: TGCGCCAGCAGCCCAGGGGACCTCGATAATGAAAAACTGTTTTTT. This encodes CASSPGDLDNEKLFF.

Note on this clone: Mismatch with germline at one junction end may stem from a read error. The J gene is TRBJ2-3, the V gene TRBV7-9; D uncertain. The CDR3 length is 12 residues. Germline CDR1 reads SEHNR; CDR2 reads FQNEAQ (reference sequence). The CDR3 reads CSSSHPADTQYF. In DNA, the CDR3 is TGTTCCAGCAGCCACCCAGCAGATACGCAGTATTTT. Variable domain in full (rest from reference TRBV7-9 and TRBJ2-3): DTGVSQNPRHKITKRGQNVTFRCDPISEHNRLYWYRQTLGQGPEFLTYFQNEAQLEKSRLLSDRFSAERPKGSFSTLEIQRTEQGDSAMYLCSSSHPADTQYFGPGTRLTVL.

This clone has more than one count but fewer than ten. This CDR3 reads CASSAQSGSRNEQFF. The CDR3 bases are TGTGCCAGTAGTGCTCAAAGCGGGAGTAGGAATGAGCAGTTCTTC. V gene TRBV19 combines with J gene TRBJ2-1, with TRBD2 matching 8 bases. CDR1 and CDR2 from the germline V gene are LNHDA and SQIVND (reference sequence). Trimming cost V 5 bases and J 7 bases; bases outside gene matches: 10. The CDR3 is 15 residues long.

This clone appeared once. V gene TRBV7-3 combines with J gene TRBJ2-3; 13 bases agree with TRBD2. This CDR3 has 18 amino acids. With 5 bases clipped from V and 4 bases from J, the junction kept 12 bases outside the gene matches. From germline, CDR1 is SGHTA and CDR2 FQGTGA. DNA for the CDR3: TGTGCCAGCAGCCGTACTAGCGGGGGGGCCGGGGTGGCAGATACGCAGTATTTT. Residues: CASSRTSGGAGVADTQYF.

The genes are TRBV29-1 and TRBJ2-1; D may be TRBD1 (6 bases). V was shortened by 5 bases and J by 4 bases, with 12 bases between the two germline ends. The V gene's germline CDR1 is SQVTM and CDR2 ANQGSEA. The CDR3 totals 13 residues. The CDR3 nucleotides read TGCAGCGTTCACCTAAGGGGGTACAATGAGCAGTTCTTC. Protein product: CSVHLRGYNEQFF.